The entry below describes one T cell receptor (beta chain). Its recognized antigen is unknown. Base qualities are not at hand, and no much larger clone is one base apart. The data belong to a study of blood T cell repertoires in COVID-19 (dated by TCRdb to about 2020). For context, the study as a whole: Samples from collaborators originated in the United States, Italy and Spain and spanned both the acute and convalescent phases of COVID-19. Where HLA class I and class II types were available, the types were taken from metadata supplied by the sample provider, not from assay-based typing. Nearly every sample came with metadata listing a de-identified subject ID, COVID-19 status, age in years and sex. The repertoires were made available in a free public database intended to serve as a resource for research on the immune response to SARS-CoV-2. The material from the prospective study consisted of cDNA or gDNA derived from T cells, B-cell-depleted T cells, or PBMCs. The samples were drawn from the first 160 participants of the ongoing ImmuneRACE study and from 1,254 subjects provided by 6 global collaborators. Subjects who had been exposed to COVID-19, were actively infected with it, or had recovered from it provided the deeply sampled blood TCRbeta repertoires that made up the dataset. Study-wide findings and limitations: The amount of clinical and demographic metadata varied by source and participant and was provided uncurated.

The CDR3 goes from the cysteine to the phenylalanine over 13 residues. Of all the DNA, just the CDR3 is kept, 39 bases in frame from base 1. Via the germline V gene, CDR1 is KGHSH and CDR2 LQKENI. V is trimmed back by 0 bases and J by 8 bases, and the junction contains 3 bases that no gene match accounts for. TCRbeta CDR3 regions were amplified from genomic DNA by means of the immunoSEQ Assay, a bias-controlled multiplex PCR. In the authors' own workflow: The number of nucleated cells in each sample was estimated from the amplification of reference gene primers within the assay. Sequence reads were collapsed and filtered to measure the absolute abundance of every unique TCRbeta CDR3 rearrangement. Productive Simpson clonality was computed per sample as the square root of Simpson's diversity index over productive rearrangements. In TCRdb, the immuneACCESS table is reduced to in-frame sequences with V and J assigned. These tables do not hold every clone; where another copy was compared, an unresolved V gene accounts for under half, and the others remain unexplained. Clonal size and the V and J genes are those of that table, whereas D and trimming came from the DNA. The sample table contains some 300,000 clones; only one count was recorded for 75% to 90% of them. Of the sample, over 8% falls within the top ten clones.

In the prospective study, participants were roughly 18 to 89 years old, resided in about two dozen geographic areas of the United States, and were enrolled through a virtual design. In the prospective study, cohorts were assigned on the basis of participant-reported clinical history obtained from a screening survey and a study questionnaire. Recovered participants in ImmuneRACE Cohort 3 were defined as having two consecutive negative NP/OP PCR tests, clearance from a healthcare professional, or resolution of symptoms. In the prospective study, whole blood, serum and a nasopharyngeal or oropharyngeal swab were collected from each participant by mobile phlebotomists. Additional blood draws and questionnaires over an approximately two-month period could optionally be provided by prospective study participants. Before DNA extraction, blood samples from the prospective study were shipped at room temperature or frozen.

Sequenced: PBMCs or T cells enriched from blood (not recorded which). The clonotype comes from a woman in her thirties or forties who had recovered from COVID-19. The sequence joins TRBV18 to TRBJ1-2; 7 bases in the middle match TRBD1. The nucleotide sequence is TGTGCCAGCTCACCACCGACAGGGATGGGCTACACCTTC. Translated, it reads CASSPPTGMGYTF.